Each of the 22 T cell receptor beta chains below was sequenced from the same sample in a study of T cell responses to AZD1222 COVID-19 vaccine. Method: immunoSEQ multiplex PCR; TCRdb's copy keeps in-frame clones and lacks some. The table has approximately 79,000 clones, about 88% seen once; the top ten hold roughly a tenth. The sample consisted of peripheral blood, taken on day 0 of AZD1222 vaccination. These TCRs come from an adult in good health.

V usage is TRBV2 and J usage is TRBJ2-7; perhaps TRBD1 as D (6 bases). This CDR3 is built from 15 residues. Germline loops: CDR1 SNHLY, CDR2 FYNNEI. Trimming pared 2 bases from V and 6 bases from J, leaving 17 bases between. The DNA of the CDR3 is TGTGCCAGCAGTGAAAAGTCAGGGGTCTTCTTCGAGCAGTACTTC. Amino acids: CASSEKSGVFFEQYF. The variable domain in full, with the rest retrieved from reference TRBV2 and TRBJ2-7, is EPEVTQTPSHQVTQMGQEVILRCVPISNHLYFYWYRQILGQKVEFLVSFYNNEISEKSEIFDDQFSVERPDGSNFTLKIRSTKLEDSAMYFCASSEKSGVFFEQYFGPGTRLTVT.

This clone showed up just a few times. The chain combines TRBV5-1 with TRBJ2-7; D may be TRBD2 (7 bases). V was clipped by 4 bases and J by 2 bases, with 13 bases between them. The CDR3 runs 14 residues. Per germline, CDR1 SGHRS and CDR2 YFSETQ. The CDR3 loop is CASSGEGVAYEQYF. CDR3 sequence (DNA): TGCGCCAGCAGCGGGGAGGGGGTAGCCTACGAGCAGTACTTC.

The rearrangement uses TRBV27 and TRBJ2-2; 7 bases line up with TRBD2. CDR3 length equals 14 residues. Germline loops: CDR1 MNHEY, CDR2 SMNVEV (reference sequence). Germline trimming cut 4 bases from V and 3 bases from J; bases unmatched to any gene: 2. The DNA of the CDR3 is TGTGCCAGCAGTTGCCTAGCGGACACCGGGGAGCTGTTTTTT. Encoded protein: CASSCLADTGELFF.

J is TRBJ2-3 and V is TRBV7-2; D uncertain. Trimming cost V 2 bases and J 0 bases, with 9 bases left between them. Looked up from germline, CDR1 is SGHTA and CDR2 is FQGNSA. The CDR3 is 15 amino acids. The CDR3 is CASSLSGISTDTQYF. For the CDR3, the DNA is TGTGCCAGCAGCTTATCGGGTATTAGCACAGATACGCAGTATTTT.

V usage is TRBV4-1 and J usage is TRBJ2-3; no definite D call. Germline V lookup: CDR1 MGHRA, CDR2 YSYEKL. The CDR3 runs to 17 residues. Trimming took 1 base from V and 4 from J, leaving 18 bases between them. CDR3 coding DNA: TGCGCCAGCAGCCAAGGACGTGCTTTAGTCAATCCAGATACGCAGTATTTT. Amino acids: CASSQGRALVNPDTQYF.

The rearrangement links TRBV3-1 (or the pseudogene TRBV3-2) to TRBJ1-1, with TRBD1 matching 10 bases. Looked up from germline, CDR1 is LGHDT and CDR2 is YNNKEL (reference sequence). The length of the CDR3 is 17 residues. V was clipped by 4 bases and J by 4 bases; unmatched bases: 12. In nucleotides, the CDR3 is TGTGCCAGCAGCCCGACCCCGGGACAGGGGTCGGGCACTGAAGCTTTCTTT. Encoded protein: CASSPTPGQGSGTEAFF.

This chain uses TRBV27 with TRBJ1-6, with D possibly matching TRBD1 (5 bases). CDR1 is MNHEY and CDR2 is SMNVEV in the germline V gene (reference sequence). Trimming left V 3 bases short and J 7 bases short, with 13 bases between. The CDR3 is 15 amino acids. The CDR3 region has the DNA TGTGCCAGCAGTTTTTCGAGGGGTCGAAATTCACCCCTCCACTTT. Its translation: CASSFSRGRNSPLHF.

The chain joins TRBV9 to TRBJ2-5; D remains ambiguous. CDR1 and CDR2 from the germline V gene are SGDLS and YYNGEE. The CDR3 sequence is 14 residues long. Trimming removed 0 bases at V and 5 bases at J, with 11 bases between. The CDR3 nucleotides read TGTGCCAGCAGCGTAGATGGGGTCTGGGAGACCCAGTACTTC. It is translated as CASSVDGVWETQYF.

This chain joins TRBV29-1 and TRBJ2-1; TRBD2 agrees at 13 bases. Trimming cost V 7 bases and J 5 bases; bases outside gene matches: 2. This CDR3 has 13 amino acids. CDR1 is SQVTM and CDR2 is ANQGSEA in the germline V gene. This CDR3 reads CSAGTSGNNEQFF. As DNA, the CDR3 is TGCAGCGCAGGGACTAGCGGGAACAATGAGCAGTTCTTC.

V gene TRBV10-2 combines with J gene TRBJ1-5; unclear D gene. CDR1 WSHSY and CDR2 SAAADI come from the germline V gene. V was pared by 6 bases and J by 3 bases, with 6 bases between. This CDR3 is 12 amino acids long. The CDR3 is CASRTNNQPQHF. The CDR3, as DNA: TGCGCCAGCAGGACAAACAATCAGCCCCAGCATTTT.

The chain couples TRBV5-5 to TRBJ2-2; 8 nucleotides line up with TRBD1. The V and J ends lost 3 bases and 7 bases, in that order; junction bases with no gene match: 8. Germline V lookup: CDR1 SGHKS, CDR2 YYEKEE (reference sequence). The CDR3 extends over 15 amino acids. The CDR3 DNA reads TGTGCCAGCAGCTGGATCAGGGGGCGCATCGGGGAGCTGTTTTTT. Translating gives CASSWIRGRIGELFF.

The CDR3: CASSLDRGRNEQYV. The CDR3 region has the DNA TGTGCCAGCAGCTTAGACAGGGGAAGAAACGAGCAGTACGTC. This chain links TRBV11-2 with TRBJ2-7; weak D call: TRBD1 (6 bases). CDR1 is SGHAT, CDR2 FQNNGV, per germline. This CDR3 has 14 residues. The ends were cut back, 0 bases at V and 5 bases at J, with 11 bases in the middle.

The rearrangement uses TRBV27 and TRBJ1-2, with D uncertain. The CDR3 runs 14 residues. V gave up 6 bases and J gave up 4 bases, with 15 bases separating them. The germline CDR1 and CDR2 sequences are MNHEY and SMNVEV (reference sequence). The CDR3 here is CASRDPGSSYGYTF. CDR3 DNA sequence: TGTGCCAGCAGGGATCCAGGCAGTTCCTATGGCTACACCTTC.

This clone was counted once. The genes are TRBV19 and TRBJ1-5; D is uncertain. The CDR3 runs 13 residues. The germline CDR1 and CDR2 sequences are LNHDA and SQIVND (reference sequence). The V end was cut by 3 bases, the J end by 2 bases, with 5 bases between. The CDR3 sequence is CASSIPRNQPQHF. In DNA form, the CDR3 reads TGTGCCAGTAGTATCCCCCGCAATCAGCCCCAGCATTTT.

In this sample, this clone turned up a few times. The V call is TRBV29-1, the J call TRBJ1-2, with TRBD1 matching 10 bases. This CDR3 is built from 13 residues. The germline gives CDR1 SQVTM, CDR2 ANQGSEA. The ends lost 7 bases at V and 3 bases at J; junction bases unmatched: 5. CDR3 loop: CSAGQGVDYGYTF. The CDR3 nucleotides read TGCAGCGCCGGACAGGGGGTCGACTATGGCTACACCTTC.

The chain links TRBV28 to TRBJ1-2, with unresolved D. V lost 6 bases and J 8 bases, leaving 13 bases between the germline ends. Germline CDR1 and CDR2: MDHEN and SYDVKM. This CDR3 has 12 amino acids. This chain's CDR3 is CASSPTTPGYTF. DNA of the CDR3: TGTGCCAGCAGCCCCACGACCCCCGGCTACACCTTC.

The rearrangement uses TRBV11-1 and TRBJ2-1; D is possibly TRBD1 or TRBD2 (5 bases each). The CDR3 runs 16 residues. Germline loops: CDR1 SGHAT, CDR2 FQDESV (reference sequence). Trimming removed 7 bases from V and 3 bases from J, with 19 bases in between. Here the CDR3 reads CASTSPLGPFYNEQFF. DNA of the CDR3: TGTGCCAGCACCTCGCCCTTGGGACCCTTCTACAATGAGCAGTTCTTC.

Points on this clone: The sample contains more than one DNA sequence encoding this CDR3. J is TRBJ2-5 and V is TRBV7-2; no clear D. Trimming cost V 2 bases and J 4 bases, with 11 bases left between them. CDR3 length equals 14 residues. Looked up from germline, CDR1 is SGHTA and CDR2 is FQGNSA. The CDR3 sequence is CASSLSQTPETQYF. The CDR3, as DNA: TGTGCCAGCAGCTTAAGCCAGACCCCAGAGACCCAGTACTTC.

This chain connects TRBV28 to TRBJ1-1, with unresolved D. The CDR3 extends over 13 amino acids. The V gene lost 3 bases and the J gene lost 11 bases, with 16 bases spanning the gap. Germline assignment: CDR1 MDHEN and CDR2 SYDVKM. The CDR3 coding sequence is TGTGCCAGCAGTTTCGGCCCAACCCGAACCGCTTTCTTT. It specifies CASSFGPTRTAFF. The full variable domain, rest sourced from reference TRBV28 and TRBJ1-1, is DVKVTQSSRYLVKRTGEKVFLECVQDMDHENMFWYRQDPGLGLRLIYFSYDVKMKEKGDIPEGYSVSREKKERFSLILESASTNQTSMYLCASSFGPTRTAFFGQGTRLTVV.

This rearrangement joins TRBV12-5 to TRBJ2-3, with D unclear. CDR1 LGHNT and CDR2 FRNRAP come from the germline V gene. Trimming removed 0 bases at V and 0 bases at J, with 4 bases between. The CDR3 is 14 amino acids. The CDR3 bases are TGTGCTAGTGGTTTGGTACCTAGCACAGATACGCAGTATTTT. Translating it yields CASGLVPSTDTQYF.

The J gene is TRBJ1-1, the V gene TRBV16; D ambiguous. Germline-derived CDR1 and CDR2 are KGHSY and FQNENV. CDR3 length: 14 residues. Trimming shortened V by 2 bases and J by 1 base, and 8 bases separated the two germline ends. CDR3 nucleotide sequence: TGTGCCAGCAGCCAACGACGGACGAACACTGAAGCTTTCTTT. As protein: CASSQRRTNTEAFF.

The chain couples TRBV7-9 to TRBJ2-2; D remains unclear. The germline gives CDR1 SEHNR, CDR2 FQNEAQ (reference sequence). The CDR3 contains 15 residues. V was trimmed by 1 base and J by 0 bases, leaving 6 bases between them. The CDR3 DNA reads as TGTGCCAGCAGCTTAGAATTCGCGAACACCGGGGAGCTGTTTTTT. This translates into CASSLEFANTGELFF.